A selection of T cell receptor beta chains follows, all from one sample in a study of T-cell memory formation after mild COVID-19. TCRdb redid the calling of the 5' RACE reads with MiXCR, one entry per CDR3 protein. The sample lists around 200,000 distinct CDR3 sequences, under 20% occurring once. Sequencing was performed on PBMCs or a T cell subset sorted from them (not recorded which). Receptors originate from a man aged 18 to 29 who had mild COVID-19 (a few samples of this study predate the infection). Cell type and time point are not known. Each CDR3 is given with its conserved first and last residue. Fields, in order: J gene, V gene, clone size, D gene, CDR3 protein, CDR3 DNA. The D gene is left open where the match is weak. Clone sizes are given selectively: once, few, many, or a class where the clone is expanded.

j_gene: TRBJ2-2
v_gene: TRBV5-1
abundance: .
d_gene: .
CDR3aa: CASSPTPPGSNTGELFF
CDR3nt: TGCGCCAGCAGCCCGACGCCCCCGGGTTCGAACACCGGGGAGCTGTTTTTT

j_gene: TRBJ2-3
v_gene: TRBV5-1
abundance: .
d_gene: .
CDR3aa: CASSKATDTQYF
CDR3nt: TGCGCCAGCAGTAAGGCCACAGATACGCAGTATTTT

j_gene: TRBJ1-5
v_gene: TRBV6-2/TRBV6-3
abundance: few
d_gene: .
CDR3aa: CASRKAGSEPQHF
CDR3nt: TGTGCCAGCAGAAAAGCAGGGTCGGAGCCCCAGCATTTT

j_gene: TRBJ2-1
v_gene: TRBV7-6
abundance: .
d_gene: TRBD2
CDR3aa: CASSIPAGGNEQFF
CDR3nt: TGTGCCAGCAGCATACCTGCGGGGGGCAATGAGCAGTTCTTC

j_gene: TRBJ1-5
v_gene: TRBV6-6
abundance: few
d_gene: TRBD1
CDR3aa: CASSYPGQFNQPQHF
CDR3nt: TGTGCCAGCAGTTACCCGGGACAGTTCAATCAGCCCCAGCATTTT

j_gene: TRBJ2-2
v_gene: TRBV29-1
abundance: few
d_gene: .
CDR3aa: CSVGPNTGELFF
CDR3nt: TGCAGCGTGGGACCAAACACCGGGGAGCTGTTTTTT

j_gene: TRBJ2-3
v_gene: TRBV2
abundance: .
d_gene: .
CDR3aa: CASSERTATQYF
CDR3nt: TGTGCCAGCAGTGAAAGGACTGCCACGCAGTATTTT

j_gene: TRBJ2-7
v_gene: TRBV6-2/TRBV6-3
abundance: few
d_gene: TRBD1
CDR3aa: CASSSGQGAPYEQYF
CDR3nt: TGTGCCAGCAGTTCCGGACAGGGGGCACCGTACGAGCAGTACTTC

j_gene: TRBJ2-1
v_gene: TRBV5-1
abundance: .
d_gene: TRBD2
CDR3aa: CASSLKTSGVNEQFF
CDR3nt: TGCGCCAGCAGCTTGAAGACTAGCGGGGTCAATGAGCAGTTCTTC

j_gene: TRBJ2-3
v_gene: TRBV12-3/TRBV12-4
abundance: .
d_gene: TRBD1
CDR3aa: CASSSQGAMSDTQYF
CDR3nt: TGTGCCAGCAGCAGTCAGGGGGCGATGTCAGATACGCAGTATTTT

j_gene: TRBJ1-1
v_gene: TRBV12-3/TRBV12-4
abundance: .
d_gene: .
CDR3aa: CASQQGGNTEAFF
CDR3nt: TGTGCCAGCCAGCAGGGTGGGAACACTGAAGCTTTCTTT

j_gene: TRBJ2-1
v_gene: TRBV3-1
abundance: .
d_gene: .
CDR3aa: CASSPGTYSYNEQFF
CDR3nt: TGTGCCAGCAGCCCCGGGACATACTCCTACAATGAGCAGTTCTTC

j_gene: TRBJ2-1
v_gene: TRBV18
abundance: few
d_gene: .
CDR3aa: CASSPSEYNEQFF
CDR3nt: TGTGCCAGCTCACCAAGTGAATACAATGAGCAGTTCTTC

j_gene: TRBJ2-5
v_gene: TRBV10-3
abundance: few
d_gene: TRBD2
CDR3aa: CASLPSGGAQETQYF
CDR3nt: TGTGCCAGCCTCCCTAGCGGGGGGGCCCAAGAGACCCAGTACTTC

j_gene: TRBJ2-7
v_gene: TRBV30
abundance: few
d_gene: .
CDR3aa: CAWSFETVYPYF
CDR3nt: TGTGCCTGGAGTTTCGAGACAGTCTACCCGTACTTC

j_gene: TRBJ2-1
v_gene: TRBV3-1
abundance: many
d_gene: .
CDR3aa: CASSPRPNYNEQFF
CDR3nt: TGTGCCAGCAGCCCGAGGCCTAACTACAATGAGCAGTTCTTC

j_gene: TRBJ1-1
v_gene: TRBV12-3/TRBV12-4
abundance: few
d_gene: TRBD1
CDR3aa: CASIKQGEFTEAFF
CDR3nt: TGTGCCAGCATCAAACAGGGGGAATTCACTGAAGCTTTCTTT

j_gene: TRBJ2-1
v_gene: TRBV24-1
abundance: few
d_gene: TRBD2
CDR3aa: CATWGGYNEQFF
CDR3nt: TGTGCCACCTGGGGGGGGTACAATGAGCAGTTCTTC

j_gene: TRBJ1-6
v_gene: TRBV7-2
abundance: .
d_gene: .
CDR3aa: CASSSGTDNSPLHF
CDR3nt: TGTGCCAGCAGCTCCGGGACGGATAATTCACCCCTCCACTTT

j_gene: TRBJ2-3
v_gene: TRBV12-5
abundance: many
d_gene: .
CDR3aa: CASGPGTANLGTQYF
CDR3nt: TGTGCTAGTGGTCCCGGGACTGCCAACCTCGGTACGCAGTATTTT

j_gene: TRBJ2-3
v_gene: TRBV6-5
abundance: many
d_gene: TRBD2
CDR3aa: CASSPLTSGWDTQYF
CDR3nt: TGTGCCAGCAGTCCCCTGACTAGCGGATGGGATACGCAGTATTTT

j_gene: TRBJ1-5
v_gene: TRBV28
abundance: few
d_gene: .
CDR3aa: CASWDLNQPQHF
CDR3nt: TGTGCCAGTTGGGACCTTAATCAGCCCCAGCATTTT

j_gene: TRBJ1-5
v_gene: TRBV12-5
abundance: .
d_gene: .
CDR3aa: CASGLVTRGSNQPQHF
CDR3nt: TGTGCTAGTGGTTTGGTAACCCGGGGCTCTAATCAGCCCCAGCATTTT

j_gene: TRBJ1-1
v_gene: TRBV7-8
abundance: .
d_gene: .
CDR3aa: CASSLVPRGGTEAFF
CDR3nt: TGTGCCAGCAGCTTAGTTCCCAGGGGAGGCACTGAAGCTTTCTTT

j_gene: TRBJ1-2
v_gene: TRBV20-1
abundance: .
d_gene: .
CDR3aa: CSASWGLGYTF
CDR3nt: TGCAGTGCTAGTTGGGGCTTAGGCTACACCTTC

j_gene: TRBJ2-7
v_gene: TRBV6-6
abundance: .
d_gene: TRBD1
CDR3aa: CASSKTGTGGNYEQYF
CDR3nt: TGTGCCAGCAGTAAAACCGGGACAGGCGGCAACTACGAGCAGTACTTC

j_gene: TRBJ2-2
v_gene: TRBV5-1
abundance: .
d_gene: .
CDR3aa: CASSSQGGTGELFF
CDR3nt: TGCGCCAGCAGCTCCCAAGGGGGGACCGGGGAGCTGTTTTTT

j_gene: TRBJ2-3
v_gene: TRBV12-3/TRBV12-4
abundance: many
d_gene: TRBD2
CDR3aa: CASRHSGGADTQYF
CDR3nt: TGTGCCAGCAGGCACTCGGGGGGGGCAGATACGCAGTATTTT

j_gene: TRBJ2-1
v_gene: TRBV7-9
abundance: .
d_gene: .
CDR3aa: CASNPPSSYNEQFF
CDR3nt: TGTGCCAGCAACCCTCCGAGCTCCTACAATGAGCAGTTCTTC

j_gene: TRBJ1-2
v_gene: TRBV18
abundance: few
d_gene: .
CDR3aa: CASSEQGTHYGYTF
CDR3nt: TGTGCCAGCTCAGAACAGGGCACTCACTATGGCTACACCTTC

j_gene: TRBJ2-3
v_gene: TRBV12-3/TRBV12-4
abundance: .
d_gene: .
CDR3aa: CASSLALQTDTQYF
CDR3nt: TGTGCCAGCAGTTTAGCGCTCCAGACAGATACGCAGTATTTT

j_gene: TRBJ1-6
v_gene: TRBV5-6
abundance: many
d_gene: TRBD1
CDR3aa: CASSSAPGQTSPLHF
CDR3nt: TGTGCCAGCAGCTCAGCCCCGGGACAGACCTCACCCCTCCACTTT

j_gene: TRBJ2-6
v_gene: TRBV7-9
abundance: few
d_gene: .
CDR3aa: CASSFSPRGANVLTF
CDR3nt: TGTGCCAGCAGCTTCAGCCCCCGCGGGGCCAACGTCCTGACTTTC

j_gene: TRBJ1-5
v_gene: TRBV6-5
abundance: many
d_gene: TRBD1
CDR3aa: CASSTQGWQPQHF
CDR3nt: TGTGCCAGCAGTACACAGGGGTGGCAGCCCCAGCATTTT

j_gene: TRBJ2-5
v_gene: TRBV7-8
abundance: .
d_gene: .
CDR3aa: CASSSVGERETQYF
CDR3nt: TGTGCCAGCAGCTCCGTAGGGGAGCGAGAGACCCAGTACTTC

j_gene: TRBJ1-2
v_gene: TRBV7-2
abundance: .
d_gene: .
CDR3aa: CASSLVRINYGYTF
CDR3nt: TGTGCCAGCAGCTTAGTTAGGATTAACTATGGCTACACCTTC

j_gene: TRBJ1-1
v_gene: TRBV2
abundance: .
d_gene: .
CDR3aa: CASTRGLEAFF
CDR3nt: TGTGCCAGCACCAGGGGTTTAGAAGCTTTCTTT

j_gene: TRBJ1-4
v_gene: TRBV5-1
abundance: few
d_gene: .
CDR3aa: CASSLQGSGEKLFF
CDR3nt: TGCGCCAGCAGCCTTCAGGGTAGTGGTGAAAAACTGTTTTTT

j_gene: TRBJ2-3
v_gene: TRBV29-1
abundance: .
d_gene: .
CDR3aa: CSVEDVGGASDTQYF
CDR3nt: TGCAGCGTTGAAGATGTGGGGGGGGCATCAGATACGCAGTATTTT

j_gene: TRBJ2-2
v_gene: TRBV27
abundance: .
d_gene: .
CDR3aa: CASRKLGQKNTGELFF
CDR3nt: TGTGCCAGCAGGAAGTTAGGACAGAAAAACACCGGGGAGCTGTTTTTT

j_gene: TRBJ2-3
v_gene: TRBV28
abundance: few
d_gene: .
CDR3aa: CASGPGSTNTQYF
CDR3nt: TGTGCCAGCGGGCCCGGCAGCACAAATACGCAGTATTTT

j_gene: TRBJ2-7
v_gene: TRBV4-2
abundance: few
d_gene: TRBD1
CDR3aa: CASQKEVGQGTYEQYF
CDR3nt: TGTGCCAGCCAAAAAGAGGTTGGACAGGGGACCTACGAGCAGTACTTC

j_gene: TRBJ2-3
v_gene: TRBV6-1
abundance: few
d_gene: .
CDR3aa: CASSDGVLRGTDTQYF
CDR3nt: TGTGCCAGCAGTGACGGAGTCTTGCGGGGCACAGATACGCAGTATTTT

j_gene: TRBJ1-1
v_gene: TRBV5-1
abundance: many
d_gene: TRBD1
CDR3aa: CASSWAGQGDTEAFF
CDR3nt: TGCGCCAGCAGCTGGGCTGGACAGGGTGACACTGAAGCTTTCTTT

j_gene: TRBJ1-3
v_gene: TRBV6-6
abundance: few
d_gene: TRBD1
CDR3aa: CASSWGQASSGNTIYF
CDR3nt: TGTGCCAGCAGTTGGGGACAGGCAAGCTCTGGAAACACCATATATTTT